Sequencing of this T cell receptor (beta chain) was carried out in a study of T-cell reconstitution after alpha-beta-depleted transplantation in children. As it was prepared, the TCRbeta library received unique molecular identifiers. TCRdb re-called the PCR reads through MiXCR, storing one row per CDR3 protein. The profile shows roughly 400,000 distinct CDR3 sequences, approximately 20% of them singletons. The V segment lost 6 bases and the J segment 3 bases; nucleotides outside the gene matches: 12. Per germline, CDR1 DFQATT and CDR2 SNEGSKA (reference sequence). The CDR3 extends over 15 amino acids.

The rearrangement links TRBV20-1 to TRBJ2-3, with 7 bases aligning to TRBD2. The source material was PBMCs from the stem cell graft donor, sampled from the stem cell graft. The source of this sequence is a human donor who donated a stem cell graft to a child with acute myeloid leukemia. The CDR3 DNA sequence: TGCAGTGCGACGGGCAGGGACTATACAACAGATACGCAGTATTTT. This codes for CSATGRDYTTDTQYF.